This T cell receptor beta chain derives from a study of T cell responses to AZD1222 COVID-19 vaccine. CDR1 and CDR2 from the germline V gene are LNHDA and SQIVND (reference sequence). The CDR3 extends over 17 amino acids. The trim removed 3 bases at V and 2 bases at J, leaving 8 bases unmatched. This clone was seen more than once but under ten times. TCRdb's copy holds only in-frame clones and misses some; the assay was immunoSEQ multiplex PCR. The sample has about 140,000 clones, about 92% seen once; the top ten hold about 3.8%. This sequence joins TRBV19 and TRBJ2-7; 12 nucleotides align to TRBD2. This material consisted of peripheral blood, taken 28 days after the second AZD1222 dose. This clonotype was obtained from an adult who received the AZD1222 COVID-19 vaccine. CDR3 nucleotides: TGTGCCAGTAGTATTGTTTCCGGACTAGCGGGACCCTACGAGCAGTACTTC. It encodes CASSIVSGLAGPYEQYF.